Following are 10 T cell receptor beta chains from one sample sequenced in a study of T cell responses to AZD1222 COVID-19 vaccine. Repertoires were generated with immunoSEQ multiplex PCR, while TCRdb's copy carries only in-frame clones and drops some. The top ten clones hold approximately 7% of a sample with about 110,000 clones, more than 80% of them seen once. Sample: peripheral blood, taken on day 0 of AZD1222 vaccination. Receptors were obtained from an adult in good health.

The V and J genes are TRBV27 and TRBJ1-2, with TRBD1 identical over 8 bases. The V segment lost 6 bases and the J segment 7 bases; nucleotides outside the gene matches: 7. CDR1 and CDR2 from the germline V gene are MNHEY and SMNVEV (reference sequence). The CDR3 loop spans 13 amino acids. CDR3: CASRLQGGGGYTF. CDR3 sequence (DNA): TGTGCCAGCAGGTTACAGGGGGGAGGTGGCTACACCTTC.

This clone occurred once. The CDR3 sequence: CASSYSGQLKTNEKLFF. The CDR3, as DNA: TGTGCCAGCAGTTACTCTGGACAGTTGAAGACTAATGAAAAACTGTTTTTT. The genes are TRBV6-2 or TRBV6-3 and TRBJ1-4; a possible D gene is TRBD1 (6 bases). The V gene's germline CDR1 is MNHEY and CDR2 SVGEGT. V was pared by 0 bases and J by 2 bases, with 13 bases between. This CDR3 is built from 17 residues.

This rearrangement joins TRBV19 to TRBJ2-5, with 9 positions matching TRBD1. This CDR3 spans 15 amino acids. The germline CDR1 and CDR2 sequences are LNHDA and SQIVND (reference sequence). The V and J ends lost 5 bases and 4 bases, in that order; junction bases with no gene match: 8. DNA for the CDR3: TGTGCCAGTAGTTCTCCGGGACAGGGCAGAGAGACCCAGTACTTC. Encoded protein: CASSSPGQGRETQYF.

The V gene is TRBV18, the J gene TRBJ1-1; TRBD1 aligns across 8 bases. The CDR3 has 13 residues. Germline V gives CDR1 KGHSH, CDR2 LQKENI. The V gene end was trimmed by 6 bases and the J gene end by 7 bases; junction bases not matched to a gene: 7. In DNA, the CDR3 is TGTGCCAGCTCCCCAGGGGGCGGGTTTGAAGCTTTCTTT. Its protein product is CASSPGGGFEAFF.

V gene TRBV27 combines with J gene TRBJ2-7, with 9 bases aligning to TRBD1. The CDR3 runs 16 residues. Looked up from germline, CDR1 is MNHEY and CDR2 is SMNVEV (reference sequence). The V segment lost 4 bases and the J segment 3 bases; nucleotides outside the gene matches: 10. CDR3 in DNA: TGTGCCAGCAGTTCGCTCCTCGGACAGGGGAGCTACGAGCAGTACTTC. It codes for CASSSLLGQGSYEQYF.

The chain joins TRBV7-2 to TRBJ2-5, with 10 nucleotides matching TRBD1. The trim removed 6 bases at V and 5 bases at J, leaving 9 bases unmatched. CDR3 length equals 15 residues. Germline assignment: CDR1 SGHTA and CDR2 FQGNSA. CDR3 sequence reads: CASSSTGGSRETQYF. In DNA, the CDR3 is TGTGCCAGCAGTTCGACAGGGGGCTCTAGGGAGACCCAGTACTTC.

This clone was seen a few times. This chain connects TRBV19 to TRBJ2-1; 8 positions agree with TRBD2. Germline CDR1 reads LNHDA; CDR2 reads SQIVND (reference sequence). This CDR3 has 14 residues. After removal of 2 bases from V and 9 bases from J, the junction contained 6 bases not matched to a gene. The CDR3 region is CASSIQAGVSEQFF. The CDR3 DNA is TGTGCCAGTAGTATACAAGCGGGAGTTAGTGAGCAGTTCTTC.

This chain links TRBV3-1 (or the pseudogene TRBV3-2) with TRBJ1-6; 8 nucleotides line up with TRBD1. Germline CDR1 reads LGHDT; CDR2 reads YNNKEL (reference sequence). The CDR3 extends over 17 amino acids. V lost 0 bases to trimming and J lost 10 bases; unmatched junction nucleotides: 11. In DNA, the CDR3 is TGTGCCAGCAGCCAAGATAATTTAGGCAGGGGGCGATCACCCCTCCACTTT. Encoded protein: CASSQDNLGRGRSPLHF.

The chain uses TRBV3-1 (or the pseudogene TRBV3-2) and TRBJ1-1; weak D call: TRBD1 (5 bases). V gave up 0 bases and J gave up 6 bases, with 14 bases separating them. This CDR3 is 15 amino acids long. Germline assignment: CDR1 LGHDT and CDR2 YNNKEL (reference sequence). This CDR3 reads CASSQEPRRGAEAFF. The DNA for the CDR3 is TGTGCCAGCAGCCAAGAACCCAGGCGGGGGGCTGAAGCTTTCTTT.

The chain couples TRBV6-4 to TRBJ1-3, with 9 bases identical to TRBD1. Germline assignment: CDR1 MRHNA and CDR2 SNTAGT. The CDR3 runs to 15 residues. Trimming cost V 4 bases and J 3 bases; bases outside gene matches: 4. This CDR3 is CASSATGGSGNTIYF. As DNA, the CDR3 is TGTGCCAGCAGTGCGACAGGGGGAAGTGGAAACACCATATATTTT.